These 10 T cell receptor beta chains originate from one sample sequenced in a study of T cell clonality in common variable immunodeficiency. Study results and caveats: Common variable immunodeficiency TCR beta sequences reportedly had fewer deletions and N-nucleotide insertions.

Profiled with immunoSEQ multiplex PCR; TCRdb holds only in-frame clones, not every one. The sample shows roughly 39,000 clones, none of them appearing just once. The antigens of these receptors remain unknown. Sequenced material: peripheral blood mononuclear cells. The source is a human donor with common variable immunodeficiency.

A word on this clone: The read ends 3 residues early relative to the CDR3; the germline J gene fills the gap. The chain recombines TRBV19 with TRBJ2-7; 9 bases line up with TRBD1. CDR1 LNHDA and CDR2 SQIVND come from the germline V gene (reference sequence). V lost 2 bases and J lost 2; bases outside the gene matches: 1. This CDR3 spans 14 amino acids. CDR3 in amino acids: CASSIRDRAYEQYF. The DNA read from the CDR3 is TGTGCCAGTAGTATACGGGACAGGGCCTACGAG.

On this clone: The read terminates 3 residues before the CDR3 end, so the remaining end is supplied by the germline J gene. The J gene is TRBJ1-4, the V gene TRBV2; tentative D call: TRBD1 (6 bases). CDR1 is SNHLY and CDR2 is FYNNEI in the germline V gene. V was shortened by 3 bases and J by 6 bases, with 14 bases between the two germline ends. The CDR3 covers 15 residues. CDR3 protein: CASSDLQGLDEKLFF. The CDR3 DNA, read in part, is TGTGCCAGCAGTGACCTACAGGGCTTAGATGAAAAA.

In this sample, this clone turned up many times. The read gets to within 3 residues of the CDR3 end, and the germline J gene fills in the rest. J is TRBJ1-4 and V is TRBV30; D is perhaps TRBD1 (5 bases). The CDR3 extends over 14 amino acids. Germline V gives CDR1 GTSNPN, CDR2 SVGIG (reference sequence). V was pared by 0 bases and J by 4 bases, with 9 bases between. The sequenced CDR3 bases are TGTGCCTGGAGTGTAGGGGTCAGTAATGAAAAA. Encoded protein: CAWSVGVSNEK. The whole CDR3 sequence reads CAWSVGVSNEKLFF.

This clone was seen a handful of times. The CDR3 end lies 3 residues beyond the end of the read and is filled in from the germline J gene. The J gene is TRBJ1-3, the V gene TRBV7-6; D gene ambiguous. Germline assignment: CDR1 SGHVS and CDR2 FNYEAQ. The CDR3 has 16 amino acids. V dropped 5 bases and J dropped 1 base, with 15 bases sitting between them. The CDR3 DNA, read in part, is TGTGCCAGCAGCCTAGTCGGGGTGGGTTCTGGAAACACC. Its translation: CASSLVGVGSGNT. The whole CDR3 reads CASSLVGVGSGNTIYF.

This clone came up a few times. The read comes to an end 3 residues before the CDR3 does, leaving the germline J gene to fill in the end. The chain has TRBV7-6 and TRBJ2-7, with 9 nucleotides matching TRBD1. The J segment lost 2 bases and the V segment lost 5 bases, leaving 10 bases of the junction unmatched. The CDR3 runs to 16 residues. CDR1 and CDR2 from the germline V gene are SGHVS and FNYEAQ. The DNA read from the CDR3 is TGTGCCAGCAGCGCTACAGGGGGCACGAGACCCTACGAG. Translated: CASSATGGTRPYE. The whole CDR3 reads CASSATGGTRPYEQYF. Based on the CDR3 plus reference TRBV7-6 and TRBJ2-7, the full variable domain is GAGVSQSPRYKVTKRGQDVALRCDPISGHVSLYWYRQALGQGPEFLTYFNYEAQQDKSGLPNDRFSAERPEGSISTLTIQRTEQRDSAMYRCASSATGGTRPYEQYFGPGTRLTVT.

This clone was detected only a few times. The observed sequence ends 3 residues before the CDR3 terminus, with the missing tail filled in from the germline J gene. V gene TRBV7-2 combines with J gene TRBJ2-3; 14 bases are a match to TRBD2. With 11 bases clipped from V and 8 bases from J, the junction kept 12 bases outside the gene matches. CDR3 length: 15 amino acids. From germline, CDR1 is SGHTA and CDR2 FQGNSA. The sequenced part of the CDR3 DNA is TGTGCCTCTAGAGGAGGACTAGCGGGGGGCCCTACG. Protein product: CASRGGLAGGPT. The full CDR3 is CASRGGLAGGPTQYF.

This clone was counted between two and nine times. The DNA ends 3 residues before the CDR3 does, and the rest of the CDR3 is filled in from the germline J gene. The chain is built from TRBV7-9 and TRBJ2-1; 8 bases line up with TRBD1. The V segment lost 2 bases and the J segment 9 bases; nucleotides outside the gene matches: 9. The CDR3 loop spans 15 amino acids. Per germline, CDR1 SEHNR and CDR2 FQNEAQ (reference sequence). The chain's CDR3 is CASSLYGQGASEQFF. Incomplete CDR3 DNA: TGTGCCAGCAGCTTATACGGCCAGGGGGCGAGTGAG. Variable domain in full (rest from reference TRBV7-9 and TRBJ2-1): DTGVSQNPRHKITKRGQNVTFRCDPISEHNRLYWYRQTLGQGPEFLTYFQNEAQLEKSRLLSDRFSAERPKGSFSTLEIQRTEQGDSAMYLCASSLYGQGASEQFFGPGTRLTVL.

Many counts were recorded for this clone. The part of the CDR3 DNA that was read is TGTGCCAGCACCGGACAGGGAGGTAATGAG. It translates to CASTGQGGNE. In full, the CDR3 is CASTGQGGNEQFF. The chain couples TRBV7-9 to TRBJ2-1; TRBD1 matches 8 bases. The read halts 3 residues ahead of the CDR3 end, with the missing end drawn from the germline J gene. CDR1 SEHNR and CDR2 FQNEAQ come from the germline V gene (reference sequence). The CDR3 runs 13 residues. The trim removed 7 bases at V and 7 bases at J, leaving 6 bases unmatched.

This clone was counted between two and nine times. The CDR3 end is not reached by the read, which stops 3 residues before it; the germline J gene fills it in. The rearrangement uses TRBV5-6 and TRBJ2-5; possibly TRBD1 for D (6 bases). V was cut by 0 bases and J by 5 bases, with 11 bases left in between. Germline-derived CDR1 and CDR2 are SGHDT and YYEEEE. CDR3 length: 14 residues. The CDR3 DNA, read in part, is TGTGCCAGCAGCTTGGTGGGGGCTGAGGAGACC. Translating it yields CASSLVGAEET. The whole CDR3 reads CASSLVGAEETQYF.

This clone was recorded a few times. The CDR3 end lies 3 residues beyond the end of the read and is filled in from the germline J gene. The chain uses TRBV7-9 and TRBJ2-3; possibly TRBD1 for D (6 bases). The germline V gene encodes CDR1 SEHNR and CDR2 FQNEAQ (reference sequence). V was pared by 1 base and J by 2 bases, with 10 bases between. CDR3 length equals 15 residues. CDR3 bases read: TGTGCCAGCAGCTTAGTACAGGGCTTCACAGATACG. Translation gives CASSLVQGFTDT. The CDR3 as a whole reads CASSLVQGFTDTQYF.